What follows are 2 T cell receptor beta chains derived from one specimen sequenced in a study of blood T cell repertoires in COVID-19. The repertoire was sequenced with immunoSEQ multiplex PCR; TCRdb's copy has only in-frame clones and lacks some. The sample carries about 170,000 clones, roughly 86% recorded once. Sequencing used peripheral blood. The receptor source for this set is a man in his forties who had recovered from COVID-19.

The chain couples TRBV19 to TRBJ2-3, with a possible D match to TRBD1 (5 bases). V dropped 5 bases and J dropped 1 base, with 13 bases sitting between them. The germline gives CDR1 LNHDA, CDR2 SQIVND (reference sequence). The CDR3 contains 15 residues. CDR3 bases: TGTGCCAGTAGTTCAGGGAATTGGGGCACAGATACGCAGTATTTT. Translated: CASSSGNWGTDTQYF.

V usage is TRBV7-2 and J usage is TRBJ1-1; 9 positions agree with TRBD1. V shed 5 bases, J shed 3 bases, and the junction held 4 bases outside the gene matches. CDR3 length equals 14 residues. Germline V gene sequence: CDR1 SGHTA, CDR2 FQGNSA. CDR3 sequence: CASSITGGYTEAFF. The CDR3, as DNA: TGTGCCAGCAGCATAACAGGGGGCTACACTGAAGCTTTCTTT.